The entry below gives a single T cell receptor beta chain sequence along with its context. CDR3 length: 14 residues. The V gene end was trimmed by 6 bases and the J gene end by 4 bases; junction bases not matched to a gene: 3. CDR1 SNHLY and CDR2 FYNNEI come from the germline V gene. This sample was taken from a study of blood T cell repertoires in COVID-19. Produced via immunoSEQ multiplex PCR; TCRdb's table is partial and in-frame only. Of about 140,000 clones detected, about 87% appear once; the ten largest clones hold 8% to 13%. This chain connects TRBV2 to TRBJ1-5; 10 bases line up with TRBD1. Sequencing used peripheral blood. The sequence came from a woman older than 75 with acute or convalescent COVID-19. CDR3 sequence reads: CASSRTGGNQPQHF. The CDR3 nucleotides read TGTGCCAGCAGCAGGACAGGGGGAAATCAGCCCCAGCATTTT.